These T cell receptor beta chains were read from a single sample in a study of response to subunit inactivated influenza vaccine. MiXCR was run by TCRdb on the RT-PCR reads, yielding one entry per CDR3 protein. Of 530,000 or so distinct CDR3 sequences in the sample, about 10% were seen once. This sample comprised PBMCs from blood, obtained on the day of vaccination. Receptor source: a man aged 50 to 59 who received an inactivated influenza vaccine. Both conserved end residues are part of each CDR3. Each record gives: J gene, D gene, clone size, V gene, CDR3 DNA, CDR3 protein. The D gene is left open where the match is weak. Where a row states a size, it is once, few, many or the class of an expanded clone; other rows omit it.

TRBJ2-7 - few TRBV20-1 TGCAGTGCTCCTGGACGTGGGAGCTCCTACGAGCAGTACTTC CSAPGRGSSYEQYF
TRBJ2-5 - - TRBV9 TGTGCCAGCAGCGTAGCGGCAGCCTTCCAAGAGACCCAGTACTTC CASSVAAAFQETQYF
TRBJ1-6 TRBD1 - TRBV20-1 TGCAGTGCCCGACAGGGAGTTCGTTCACCCCTCCACTTT CSARQGVRSPLHF
TRBJ2-3 TRBD1 few TRBV3-1 TGTGCCAGCAGCCAACTTCCTCCCTCAGGGGGATACACAGATACGCAGTATTTT CASSQLPPSGGYTDTQYF
TRBJ2-3 - many TRBV29-1 TGCAGCGTTGAATCCCAGGGGGATACGCAGTATTTT CSVESQGDTQYF
TRBJ2-1 - many TRBV7-2 TGTGCCAGCAGCCTCGACGTGAGCTCCTACAATGAGCAGTTCTTC CASSLDVSSYNEQFF
TRBJ2-7 - - TRBV9 TGTGCCAGCTCTTCAAGTGGAGGGATTCTCGACGAGCAGTACTTC CASSSSGGILDEQYF
TRBJ1-1 TRBD1 - TRBV12-3/TRBV12-4 TGTGCCAGCAGTCCGGGACAGGGCAAGACTTTCTTT CASSPGQGKTFF
TRBJ2-2 - - TRBV15 TGTGCCACCAGGAAAAGCGGGTTGAACACCGGGGAGCTGTTTTTT CATRKSGLNTGELFF
TRBJ2-6 - - TRBV19 TGTGCCAGTAGTATCTTGACGGAATACTCTGGGGCCAACGTCCTGACTTTC CASSILTEYSGANVLTF
TRBJ2-5 - many TRBV7-9 TGTGCCAGCAGCCCGAGGACCGGACAGACCCAGTACTTC CASSPRTGQTQYF
TRBJ2-1 TRBD2 - TRBV7-9 TGTGCCAGCCGCTTAGGAAGCGGGGGGAGTGAGCAGTTCTTC CASRLGSGGSEQFF
TRBJ1-5 TRBD1 few TRBV12-3/TRBV12-4 TGTGCCAGCAGTTTTGGCGGGACAGGGGACTTCAATCAGCCCCAGCATTTT CASSFGGTGDFNQPQHF
TRBJ2-1 - few TRBV5-1 TGCGCCAGCAGCCACCAGGGGGGAGATGAGCAGTTCTTC CASSHQGGDEQFF
TRBJ2-5 - few TRBV10-3 TGTGCCATCAGTGGATCCCGCAACCGTATAAAGACCCAGTACTTC CAISGSRNRIKTQYF
TRBJ1-4 - many TRBV12-3/TRBV12-4 TGTGCCAGCAGCCCGTGGGGCGGGGTCTTGGTTAATGAAAAACTGTTTTTT CASSPWGGVLVNEKLFF
TRBJ1-1 TRBD1 few TRBV10-3 TGTGCCATCGGACCGGGACAGCCGAACACTGAAGCTTTCTTT CAIGPGQPNTEAFF
TRBJ2-1 TRBD2 many TRBV20-1 TGCAGTGCCCCAGCGGGAGCCTCCTACAATGAGCAGTTCTTC CSAPAGASYNEQFF
TRBJ2-7 - - TRBV5-1 TGCGCCAGCAGCTTGGAGGCGGGGAGGGAGCAGTACTTC CASSLEAGREQYF
TRBJ1-1 - - TRBV5-8 TGTGCCAGCAGCTTGGTGGGTGGTGTCACTGAAGCTTTCTTT CASSLVGGVTEAFF
TRBJ1-6 - - TRBV5-1 TGCGCCAGCAGCGGCGTCCGCGGTGATTCACCCCTCCACTTT CASSGVRGDSPLHF
TRBJ2-1 TRBD1 few TRBV20-1 TGCAGTGCCCGGACAGGGCGCGATTCCTACAATGAGCAGTTCTTC CSARTGRDSYNEQFF
TRBJ2-3 TRBD2 - TRBV5-1 TGCGCCAGCAGCTCCGGGACTAGCGGGACCTCAGATACGCAGTATTTT CASSSGTSGTSDTQYF
TRBJ2-7 - few TRBV12-3/TRBV12-4 TGTGCCAGCAGAAAAAGGGGGACTCCAGACGAGCAGTACTTC CASRKRGTPDEQYF
TRBJ2-7 TRBD2 - TRBV7-2 TGTGCCAGCAGCTTCGACAGCGGACTAGCGGGGACCGTCCGGCAGTACTTC CASSFDSGLAGTVRQYF
TRBJ1-4 - few TRBV2 TGTGCCAGCACCATGGACATCGCAACTAATGAAAAACTGTTTTTT CASTMDIATNEKLFF
TRBJ2-1 TRBD2 many TRBV7-9 TGTGCCAGCAGAGTAGCGGGAGGGCCGGGTAATGAGCAGTTCTTC CASRVAGGPGNEQFF
TRBJ2-7 - once TRBV2 TGTGCCAGCACCCGGGACCTAGGGGGCGAGCAGTACTTC CASTRDLGGEQYF
TRBJ2-1 TRBD2 few TRBV10-3 TGTGCCATCAGTGAGTTTAGCGGGGGTCCTGACAATGAGCAGTTCTTC CAISEFSGGPDNEQFF
TRBJ2-1 TRBD2 - TRBV5-1 TGCGCTAGCAGCTTGGGCGGGACTAGCGGGAGTGATGAGCAGTTCTTC CASSLGGTSGSDEQFF
TRBJ2-3 TRBD2 few TRBV7-2 TGTGCCAGCAGCTTAGTCGCGGGAGGGGGAACAGATACGCAGTATTTT CASSLVAGGGTDTQYF
TRBJ2-1 - few TRBV2 TGTGCCAGCACACAAACGGGGAGCTCCTACAATGAGCAGTTCTTC CASTQTGSSYNEQFF
TRBJ2-5 - - TRBV27 TGTGCCAGCAGCAAACAACTAGCCTACCAAGAGACCCAGTACTTC CASSKQLAYQETQYF
TRBJ2-1 - few TRBV5-1 TGCGCCAGCAGCTCCTCAGAGAGGAATGAGCAGTTCTTC CASSSSERNEQFF
TRBJ2-3 TRBD1 many TRBV13 TGTGCCAGCAGCCGATACGGGACAGGGGACACAGATACGCAGTATTTT CASSRYGTGDTDTQYF
TRBJ2-7 TRBD2 few TRBV4-1 TGCGCCAGCAGCCGCTATAGCGGGAACCCCTACGAGCAGTACTTC CASSRYSGNPYEQYF
TRBJ2-7 - many TRBV12-3/TRBV12-4 TGTGCCAGCACTGCTGGGTACGAGCAGTACTTC CASTAGYEQYF
TRBJ1-5 - - TRBV29-1 TGCAGCGTGCAGGCCCATAGCAATCAGCCCCAGCATTTT CSVQAHSNQPQHF
TRBJ2-7 - few TRBV4-2 TGTGCCAGCAGCCAAGAGGCAGGGCCCAACGAGCAGTACTTC CASSQEAGPNEQYF
TRBJ1-5 - - TRBV12-3/TRBV12-4 TGTGCCAGCAGTTCCCGAACAAAGTGGCCCCAGCATTTT CASSSRTKWPQHF
TRBJ2-3 - few TRBV7-2 TGTGCCAGCAGCCGCCCCCCCTCAGATACGCAGTATTTT CASSRPPSDTQYF
TRBJ2-3 - - TRBV7-8 TGTGCCAGCAGCTTAAGACTGAAACCCGCAGATACGCAGTATTTT CASSLRLKPADTQYF
TRBJ2-4 - - TRBV12-3/TRBV12-4 TGTGCCAGCACCCCGGATAGGGCTTGGGACATTCAGTACTTC CASTPDRAWDIQYF
TRBJ1-2 - - TRBV27 TGTGCCAGCAGTTTATCCTTCCCGGGGCCCTATGGCTACACCTTC CASSLSFPGPYGYTF
TRBJ2-7 - many TRBV20-1 TGCAGTGCGCCTCTAATGGGGGCGGCCGAGCAGTACTTC CSAPLMGAAEQYF
TRBJ2-1 - many TRBV2 TGTGCCAGCGGCGGCTTCTTAGACAATGAGCAGTTCTTC CASGGFLDNEQFF
TRBJ2-4 TRBD1 - TRBV28 TGTGCCAGCACCGGGACAGGGCTTAACATTCAGTACTTC CASTGTGLNIQYF
TRBJ2-3 - - TRBV28 TGTGCCAGCAGTGCCCTGGGCCCGGGTACGCAGTATTTT CASSALGPGTQYF
TRBJ1-5 - many TRBV12-3/TRBV12-4 TGTGCCAGCAGTTTAGGTCGCAATCAGCCCCAGCATTTT CASSLGRNQPQHF
TRBJ1-1 - - TRBV6-1 TGTGCCAGCAGTCTGGGACTTTCTAGGAACACTGAAGCTTTCTTT CASSLGLSRNTEAFF
TRBJ2-3 - many TRBV20-1 TGCAGTGCCGCAGAAAATTCTTTGGATACGCAGTATTTT CSAAENSLDTQYF
TRBJ1-5 - few TRBV7-2 TGTGCCAGCGGGCTAGGGGTAAATCAGCCCCAGCATTTT CASGLGVNQPQHF
TRBJ1-4 - many TRBV5-5 TGTGCCAGCAGCTCGTCCTCCAGGGAGGGGGAAAAACTGTTTTTT CASSSSSREGEKLFF
TRBJ1-2 TRBD1 few TRBV28 TGTGCCAGCCAGCCCTTTGAGGGGGCAACGGAGGATGGCTACACCTTC CASQPFEGATEDGYTF
TRBJ1-1 - - TRBV5-1 TGCGCCAGCAGCTGGCACGAGAACACTGAAGCTTTCTTT CASSWHENTEAFF
TRBJ2-3 - many TRBV5-1 TGCGCCAGCAGCTCGGAGGACTCCTTCGATACGCAGTATTTT CASSSEDSFDTQYF
TRBJ2-2 TRBD1 few TRBV24-1 TGTGCCACCTCAGGGGGCACGAACACCGGGGAGCTGTTTTTT CATSGGTNTGELFF